The 8 T cell receptor beta chains below come from one sample, sequenced in a study of cytomegalovirus exposure and HLA in healthy donors. Researchers ran the PCR with 60 Vbeta and 13 Jbeta primers. Some clones are missing from TCRdb's copy, which holds only in-frame ones; the method was immunoSEQ multiplex PCR. Seen here are some 190,000 clones, roughly three quarters observed once, and the top ten hold 2% to 2.5%. Material: PBMCs. These receptors all come from a woman aged 25 to 45 in good health and CMV-seropositive.

The count of this clone is one. The V call is TRBV25-1, the J call TRBJ1-2, with D perhaps matching TRBD1 (6 bases). The CDR3 length is 13 residues. Germline V gene data show CDR1 as MGHDK and CDR2 as SYGVNS. V gave up 2 bases and J gave up 2 bases, with 6 bases separating them. The DNA of the CDR3 is TGTGCCAGCAGTGAAACAGGGAACTATGGCTACACCTTC. Translation: CASSETGNYGYTF.

The chain carries TRBV9 and TRBJ2-7; 7 bases agree with TRBD1. The CDR3 consists of 16 residues. Germline V gene lookup returns CDR1 SGDLS and CDR2 YYNGEE. V lost 2 bases to trimming and J lost 4 bases; unmatched junction nucleotides: 12. This chain's CDR3 is CASSVGPGQRQYEQYF. CDR3 coding DNA: TGTGCCAGCAGCGTGGGGCCGGGACAGAGACAATACGAGCAGTACTTC.

This clone was observed a few times. The chain links TRBV7-2 to TRBJ1-4, with 7 bases lining up with TRBD1. The CDR3 runs to 15 residues. The germline V gene encodes CDR1 SGHTA and CDR2 FQGNSA. V lost 6 bases, J lost 5 bases, and 9 bases stayed unmatched. DNA for the CDR3: TGTGCCAGCAGGTTGTTAGGGGGCGCGAATGAAAAACTGTTTTTT. Translated: CASRLLGGANEKLFF.

This chain connects TRBV4-3 to TRBJ2-1; 11 bases align to TRBD1. Germline V CDR1 and CDR2: LGHNA, YSLEER. Losses at the gene ends were 0 bases for V and 7 bases for J; bases not matched to a gene: 11. This CDR3 has 18 amino acids. In nucleotides, the CDR3 is TGCGCCAGCAGCCAAGACCCCCCCGGACAGGGGGCAGGTAATGAGCAGTTCTTC. Protein sequence: CASSQDPPGQGAGNEQFF.

J is TRBJ2-5 and V is TRBV2, with D possibly being TRBD2 (6 bases). The CDR3 runs to 15 residues. V shed 3 bases and J shed 5 bases, with 16 bases lying between them. Germline V gene lookup returns CDR1 SNHLY and CDR2 FYNNEI. Written as DNA, the CDR3 is TGTGCCAGCAGTGATCAATTGAGTGGGGGGGAGACCCAGTACTTC. It codes for CASSDQLSGGETQYF.

As to this clone: The junction differs from germline at one of its ends, possibly a read error. This chain joins TRBV28 and TRBJ1-2, with D uncertain. Germline values: CDR1 MDHEN, CDR2 SYDVKM. The CDR3 is 11 residues long. CDR3 bases: TGTGCCAGCAGTGCCACATATGGTTACACCTTC. It codes for CASSATYGYTF.

The chain links TRBV6-5 to TRBJ1-4; tentatively, D is TRBD1 (5 bases). CDR1 is MNHEY and CDR2 is SVGAGI in the germline V gene. V was trimmed by 5 bases and J by 6 bases, leaving 16 bases between them. This CDR3 region has 15 residues. The CDR3 here is CASSGTGRSYEKLFF. The CDR3 DNA reads TGTGCCAGCAGTGGGACTGGGCGCTCATATGAAAAACTGTTTTTT.

The chain recombines TRBV11-3 with TRBJ2-2; 7 nucleotides line up with TRBD2. Unmatched junction bases numbered 12, after V lost 1 base and J lost 10 bases. The germline V gene has CDR1 SGHNT and CDR2 YENEEA. The CDR3 totals 16 residues. The CDR3 protein is CASSLAGRAAGEELFF. The CDR3 DNA sequence: TGTGCCAGCAGCTTAGCGGGGAGGGCAGCGGGCGAGGAGCTGTTTTTT. Full variable domain (rest looked up from reference TRBV11-3 and TRBJ2-2): EAGVVQSPRYKIIEKKQPVAFWCNPISGHNTLYWYLQNLGQGPELLIRYENEEAVDDSQLPKDRFSAERLKGVDSTLKIQPAELGDSAVYLCASSLAGRAAGEELFFGEGSRLTVL.